This TCR beta chain stems from a study of blood T cells in healthy people across ages (dated by TCRdb to between 2015 and 2016). At the level of the whole study: In model experiments, template switching captured roughly one uniquely barcoded TCR beta cDNA molecule for every two T cells. The study measured age-related changes in TCR beta repertoire diversity using deep sequencing normalized with unique cDNA molecular identifiers. The donors were divided into four age groups: young (average around 16 years), middle-aged (about 39), aged (about 60) and long-lived (82). To avoid experimental bias, donors of different ages were randomly spread across the sequencing lanes. The study analyzed two additional independent replicas of 1 million unique cDNA reads from the same blood draw for two donors, one aged 18 to 30 and one aged 80 or older. What the work shows at the level of the full study, not this receptor alone: Observed TCR beta diversity correlated strongly with the percentage of naive T cells measured by flow cytometry. Compared with the aged group, more naive CD4+ T cells, fewer expanded clones and increased TCR diversity were shown by the long-lived group, suggesting age selection. Because the CMV infection status of the donors was unknown, age-related changes in expanded clonotypes may potentially have been confounded. Observed TCR beta diversity per million T cells fell roughly linearly with age, and a significant reduction was already apparent by age around 36. Since profiling was done on bulk unsorted PBMCs, naive and antigen-experienced compartments could not be conclusively compared. Total diversity estimates from one million sequenced T cells were considered lower bounds and underestimates.

Donors were 39 systemically healthy Caucasian individuals from Russia aged roughly 6 to 95 years. Approximately 9.7 milliliters of peripheral blood were drawn from each donor into EDTA-treated Vacutainer tubes. PBMCs were isolated by Ficoll-Paque density-gradient centrifugation, with at least 7 million obtained per sample. Trizol reagent was used to extract total RNA from the PBMCs, yielding at least 6 micrograms per sample. Naive CD45RAhigh/CD27high T cell percentages were measured by flow cytometry on a PBMC aliquot from every donor. In its sample, this clonotype was seen a few times. This receptor's antigen is unknown. Per-base quality was not reported, and no clone a single base away is much larger than it. The method behind the library was 5' RACE. The listed sequencing device is Illumina HiSeq 2500. A second PCR of roughly 7 to 11 cycles was performed with a sample-barcoded 5' primer and a J-beta primer mix. Each TCR beta cDNA molecule received a unique molecular identifier from a template-switch 5' adaptor carrying 12 random nucleotides. At least 2.5 million CDR3-containing paired-end reads were obtained from each sample. The Mint cDNA synthesis kit, primed by a TRBC-specific oligonucleotide, was used to synthesize first-strand cDNA from all RNA. Following uracil-DNA glycosylase treatment, all cDNA underwent a first 18-cycle PCR with the universal primers M1SS and BC2_uni_R. From the authors' description of their analysis: Each sample was normalized by randomly selecting 1 million high-quality reads, each carrying a distinct molecular identifier. Instead of being binned into consensus sequences, reads that shared molecular identifiers were thrown out. MiTCR, run with a Q25 quality threshold and the strictest error-elimination algorithm, handled CDR3 identification, clonotype clustering and error correction. A nonparametric unseen species model with Euler transformation was used to estimate a lower bound on total TCR beta diversity. The raw public reads went through TCRdb reprocessing: fastp at Q25, MiXCR clone calling, in-frame beta chains kept. Rows with one shared CDR3 protein collapse into an entry with the most common genes and DNA. Here the V and J calls rest on TCRdb's processing, not on the authors' analysis. The sample has about 1,000,000 distinct CDR3 sequences on record, under 55% of them singletons. Approximately 17% of the sample lies in the top ten.

The CDR3 starts with the cysteine, ends with the phenylalanine, and has 14 residues. The CDR3 DNA has 42 bases and is translated from base 1. V gives up 5 bases and J gives up 0 bases, and the segment between their germline ends measures 12 bases. Reading the germline V gene gives CDR1 SGHRS and CDR2 YFSETQ. The chain employs TRBV5-1 and TRBJ2-7; no D gene can be assigned with confidence. This clonotype was sampled from a woman aged 55-69 years in good health. Material: blood. The CDR3 protein: CASRNSPSSYEQYF. The DNA is as follows: TGCGCCAGCAGGAACAGCCCAAGCTCCTACGAGCAGTACTTC.